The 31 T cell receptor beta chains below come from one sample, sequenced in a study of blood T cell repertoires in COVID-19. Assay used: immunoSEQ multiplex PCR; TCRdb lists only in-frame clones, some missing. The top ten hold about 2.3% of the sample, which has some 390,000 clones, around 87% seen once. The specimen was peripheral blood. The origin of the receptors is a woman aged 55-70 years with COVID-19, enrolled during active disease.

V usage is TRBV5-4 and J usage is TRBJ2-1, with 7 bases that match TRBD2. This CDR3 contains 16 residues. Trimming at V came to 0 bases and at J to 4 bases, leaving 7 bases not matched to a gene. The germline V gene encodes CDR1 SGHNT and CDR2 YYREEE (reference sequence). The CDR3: CASSLVRGIMYNEQFF. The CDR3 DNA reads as TGTGCCAGCAGCTTGGTGCGGGGGATCATGTACAATGAGCAGTTCTTC.

CDR3 bases: TGTGCCAGCAGCGACAGGGGGGAGGAAAAACTGTTTTTT. Its protein product is CASSDRGEEKLFF. J is TRBJ1-4 and V is TRBV6-5, with TRBD1 matching over 9 bases. Germline V gene sequence: CDR1 MNHEY, CDR2 SVGAGI. J was trimmed by 8 bases and V by 6 bases; bases with no gene match: 4. This CDR3 spans 13 amino acids.

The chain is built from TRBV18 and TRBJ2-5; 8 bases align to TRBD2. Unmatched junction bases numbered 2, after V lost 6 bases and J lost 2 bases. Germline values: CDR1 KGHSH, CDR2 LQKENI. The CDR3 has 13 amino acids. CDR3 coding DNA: TGTGCCAGCTCCAGCGGGGGTCAAGAGACCCAGTACTTC. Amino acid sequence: CASSSGGQETQYF.

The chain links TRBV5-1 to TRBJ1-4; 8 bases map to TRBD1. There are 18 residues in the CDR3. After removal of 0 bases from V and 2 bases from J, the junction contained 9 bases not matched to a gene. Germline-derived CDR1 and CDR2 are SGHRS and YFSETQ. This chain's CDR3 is CASSLARTGFTTNEKLFF. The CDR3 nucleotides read TGCGCCAGCAGCTTGGCCCGGACAGGGTTTACGACTAATGAAAAACTGTTTTTT.

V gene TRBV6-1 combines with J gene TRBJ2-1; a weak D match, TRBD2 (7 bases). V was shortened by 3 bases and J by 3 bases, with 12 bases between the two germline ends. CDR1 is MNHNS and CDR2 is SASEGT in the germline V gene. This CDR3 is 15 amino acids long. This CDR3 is CASSDPGGYYNEQFF. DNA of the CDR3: TGTGCCAGCAGTGATCCGGGGGGCTACTACAATGAGCAGTTCTTC.

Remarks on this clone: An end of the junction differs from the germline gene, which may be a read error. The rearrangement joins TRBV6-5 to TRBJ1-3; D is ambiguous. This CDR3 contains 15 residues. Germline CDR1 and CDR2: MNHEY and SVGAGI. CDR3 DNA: TGTGCCAGCAGCCTCCAAGGCTCCGGTGGAGACACCATATATTTT. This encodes CASSLQGSGGDTIYF.

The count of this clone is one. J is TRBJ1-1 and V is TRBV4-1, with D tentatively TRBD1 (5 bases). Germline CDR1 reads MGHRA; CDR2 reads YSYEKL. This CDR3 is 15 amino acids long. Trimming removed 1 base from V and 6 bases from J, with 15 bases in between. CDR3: CASSQVWTSRSEAFF. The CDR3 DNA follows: TGCGCCAGCAGCCAAGTCTGGACATCAAGATCTGAAGCTTTCTTT.

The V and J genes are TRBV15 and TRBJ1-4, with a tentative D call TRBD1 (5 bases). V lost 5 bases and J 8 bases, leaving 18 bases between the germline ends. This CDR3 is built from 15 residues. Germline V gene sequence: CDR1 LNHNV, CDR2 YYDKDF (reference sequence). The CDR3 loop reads CATSPQGREEEKLFF. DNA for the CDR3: TGTGCCACCAGCCCCCAAGGCAGGGAGGAGGAAAAACTGTTTTTT.

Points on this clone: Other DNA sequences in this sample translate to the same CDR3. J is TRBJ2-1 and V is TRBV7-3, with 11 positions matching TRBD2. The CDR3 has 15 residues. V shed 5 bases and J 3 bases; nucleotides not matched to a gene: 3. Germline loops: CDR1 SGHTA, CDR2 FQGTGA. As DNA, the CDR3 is TGTGCCAGCAGCCTTCTAGCGGGGGGCTACAATGAGCAGTTCTTC. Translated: CASSLLAGGYNEQFF.

The CDR3 region is CASSLRALNYGYTF. In DNA, the CDR3 is TGTGCCAGCAGTTTGAGGGCGCTGAACTATGGCTACACCTTC. V and J are TRBV28 and TRBJ1-2; D not resolved. V was clipped by 3 bases and J by 2 bases, with 10 bases between them. Germline CDR1 is MDHEN and CDR2 is SYDVKM. This CDR3 is built from 14 residues.

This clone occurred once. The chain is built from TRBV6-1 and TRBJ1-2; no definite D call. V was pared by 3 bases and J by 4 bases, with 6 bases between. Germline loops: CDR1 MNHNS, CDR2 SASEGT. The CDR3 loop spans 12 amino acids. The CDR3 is CASSDSPYGYTF. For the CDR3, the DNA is TGTGCCAGCAGTGATAGTCCCTATGGCTACACCTTC.

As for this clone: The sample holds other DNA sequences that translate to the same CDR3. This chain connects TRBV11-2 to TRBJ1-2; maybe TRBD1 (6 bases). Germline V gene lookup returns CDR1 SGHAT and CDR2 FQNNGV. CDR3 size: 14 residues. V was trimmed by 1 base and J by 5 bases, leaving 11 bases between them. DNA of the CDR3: TGTGCCAGCAGCTTAGCCGGGCAGGGGTATGGCTACACCTTC. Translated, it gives CASSLAGQGYGYTF. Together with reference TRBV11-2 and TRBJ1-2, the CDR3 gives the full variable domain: EAGVAQSPRYKIIEKRQSVAFWCNPISGHATLYWYQQILGQGPKLLIQFQNNGVVDDSQLPKDRFSAERLKGVDSTLKIQPAKLEDSAVYLCASSLAGQGYGYTFGSGTRLTVV.

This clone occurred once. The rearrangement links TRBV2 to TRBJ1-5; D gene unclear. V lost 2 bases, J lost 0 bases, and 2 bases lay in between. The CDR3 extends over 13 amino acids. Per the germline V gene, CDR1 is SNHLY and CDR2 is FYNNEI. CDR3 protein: CASSEYSNQPQHF. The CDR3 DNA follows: TGTGCCAGCAGTGAATATAGCAATCAGCCCCAGCATTTT.

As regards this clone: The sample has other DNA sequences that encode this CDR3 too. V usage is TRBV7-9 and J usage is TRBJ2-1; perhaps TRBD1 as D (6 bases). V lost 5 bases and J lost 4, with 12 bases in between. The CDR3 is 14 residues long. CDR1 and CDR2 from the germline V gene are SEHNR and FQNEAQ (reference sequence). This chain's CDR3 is CASSLRDTYNEQFF. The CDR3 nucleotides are TGTGCCAGCAGCCTCCGGGACACATACAATGAGCAGTTCTTC.

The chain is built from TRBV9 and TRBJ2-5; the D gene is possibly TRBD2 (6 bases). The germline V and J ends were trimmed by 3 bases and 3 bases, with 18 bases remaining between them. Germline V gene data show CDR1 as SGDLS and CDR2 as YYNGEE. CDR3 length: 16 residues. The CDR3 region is CASSAGLSPTEETQYF. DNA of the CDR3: TGTGCCAGCAGCGCGGGACTCTCACCGACTGAAGAGACCCAGTACTTC.

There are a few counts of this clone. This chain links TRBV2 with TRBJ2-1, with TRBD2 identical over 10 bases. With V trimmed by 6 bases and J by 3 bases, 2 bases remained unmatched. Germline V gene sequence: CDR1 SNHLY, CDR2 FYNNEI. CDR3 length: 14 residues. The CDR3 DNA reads TGTGCCAGCAGACGACTAGCGGGCTACAATGAGCAGTTCTTC. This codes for CASRRLAGYNEQFF.

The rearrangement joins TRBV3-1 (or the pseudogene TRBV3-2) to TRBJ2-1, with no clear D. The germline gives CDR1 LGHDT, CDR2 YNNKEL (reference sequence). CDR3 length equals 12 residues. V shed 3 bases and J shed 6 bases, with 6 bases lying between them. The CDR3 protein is CASSQTGNEQFF. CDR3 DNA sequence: TGTGCCAGCAGCCAGACGGGCAATGAGCAGTTCTTC.

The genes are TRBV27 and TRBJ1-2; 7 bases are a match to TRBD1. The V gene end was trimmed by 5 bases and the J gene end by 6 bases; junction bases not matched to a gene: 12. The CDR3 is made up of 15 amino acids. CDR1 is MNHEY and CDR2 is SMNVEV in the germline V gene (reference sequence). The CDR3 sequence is CASSPHPRDRHGYTF. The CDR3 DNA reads TGTGCCAGCAGTCCTCACCCCCGGGACAGACATGGCTACACCTTC.

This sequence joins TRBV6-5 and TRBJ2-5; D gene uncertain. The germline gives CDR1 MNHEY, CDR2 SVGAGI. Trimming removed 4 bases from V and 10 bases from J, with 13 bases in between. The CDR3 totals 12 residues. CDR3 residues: CASSFDYVLQYF. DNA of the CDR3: TGTGCCAGCAGTTTCGATTATGTACTCCAGTACTTC.

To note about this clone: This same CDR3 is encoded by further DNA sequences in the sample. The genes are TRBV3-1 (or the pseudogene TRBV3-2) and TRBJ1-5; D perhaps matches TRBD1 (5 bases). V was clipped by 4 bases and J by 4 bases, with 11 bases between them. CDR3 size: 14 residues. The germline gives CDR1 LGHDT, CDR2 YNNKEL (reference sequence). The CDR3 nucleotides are TGTGCCAGCAGCCCCTCCGGGGGGAATCAGCCCCAGCATTTT. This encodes CASSPSGGNQPQHF.

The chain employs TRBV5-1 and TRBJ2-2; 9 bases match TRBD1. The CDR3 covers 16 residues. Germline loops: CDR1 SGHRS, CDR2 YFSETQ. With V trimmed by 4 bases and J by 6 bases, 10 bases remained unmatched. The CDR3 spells CASSLISGTGSGELFF. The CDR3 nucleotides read TGCGCCAGCAGCCTGATTTCCGGGACAGGGTCCGGGGAGCTGTTTTTT. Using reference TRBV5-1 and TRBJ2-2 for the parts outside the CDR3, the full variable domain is KAGVTQTPRYLIKTRGQQVTLSCSPISGHRSVSWYQQTPGQGLQFLFEYFSETQRNKGNFPGRFSGRQFSNSRSEMNVSTLELGDSALYLCASSLISGTGSGELFFGEGSRLTVL.

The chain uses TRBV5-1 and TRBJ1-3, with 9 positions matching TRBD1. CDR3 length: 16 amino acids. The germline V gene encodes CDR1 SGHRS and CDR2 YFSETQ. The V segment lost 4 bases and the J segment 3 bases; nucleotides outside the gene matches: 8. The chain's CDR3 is CASSLATGGVGNTIYF. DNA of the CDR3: TGCGCCAGCAGCCTTGCGACAGGGGGTGTTGGAAACACCATATATTTT.

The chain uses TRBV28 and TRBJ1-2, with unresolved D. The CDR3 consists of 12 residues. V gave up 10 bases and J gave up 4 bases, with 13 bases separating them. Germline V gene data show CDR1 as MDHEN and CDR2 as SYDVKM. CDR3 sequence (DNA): TGTGCCACCTCTGGTGAGGCCTATGGCTACACCTTC. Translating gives CATSGEAYGYTF.

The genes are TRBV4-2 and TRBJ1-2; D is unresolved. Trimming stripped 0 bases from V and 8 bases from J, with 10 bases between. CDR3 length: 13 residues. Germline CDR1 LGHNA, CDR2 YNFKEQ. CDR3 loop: CASSQDLAGGYTF. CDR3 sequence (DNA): TGTGCCAGCAGCCAAGATTTGGCGGGGGGCTACACCTTC.

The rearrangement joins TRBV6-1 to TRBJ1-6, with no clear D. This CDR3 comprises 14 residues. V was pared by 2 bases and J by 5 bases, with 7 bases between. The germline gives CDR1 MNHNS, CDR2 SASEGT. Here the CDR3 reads CASSEIVDNSPLHF. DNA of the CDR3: TGTGCCAGCAGTGAAATTGTCGATAATTCACCCCTCCACTTT.

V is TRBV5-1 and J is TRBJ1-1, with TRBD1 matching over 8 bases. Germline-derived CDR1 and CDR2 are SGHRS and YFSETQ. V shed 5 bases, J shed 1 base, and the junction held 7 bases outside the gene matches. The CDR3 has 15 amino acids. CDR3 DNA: TGCGCCAGCAGTTTACCCGGGACAGGGAACACTGAAGCTTTCTTT. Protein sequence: CASSLPGTGNTEAFF.

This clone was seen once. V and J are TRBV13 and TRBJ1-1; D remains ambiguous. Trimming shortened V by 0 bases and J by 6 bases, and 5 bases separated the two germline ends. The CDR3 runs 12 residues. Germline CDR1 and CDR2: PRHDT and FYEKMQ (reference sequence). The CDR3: CASSLGRAEAFF. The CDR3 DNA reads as TGTGCCAGCAGCTTAGGGAGGGCTGAAGCTTTCTTT. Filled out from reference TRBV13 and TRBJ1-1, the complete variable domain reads AAGVIQSPRHLIKEKRETATLKCYPIPRHDTVYWYQQGPGQDPQFLISFYEKMQSDKGSIPDRFSAQQFSDYHSELNMSSLELGDSALYFCASSLGRAEAFFGQGTRLTVV.

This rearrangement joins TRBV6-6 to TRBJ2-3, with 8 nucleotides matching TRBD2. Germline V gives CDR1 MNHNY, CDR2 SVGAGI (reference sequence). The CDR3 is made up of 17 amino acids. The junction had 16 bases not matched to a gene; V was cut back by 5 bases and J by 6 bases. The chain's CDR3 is CASSQSGERGLRDTQYF. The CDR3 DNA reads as TGTGCCAGCAGTCAGAGCGGGGAGCGGGGGCTCCGGGATACGCAGTATTTT.

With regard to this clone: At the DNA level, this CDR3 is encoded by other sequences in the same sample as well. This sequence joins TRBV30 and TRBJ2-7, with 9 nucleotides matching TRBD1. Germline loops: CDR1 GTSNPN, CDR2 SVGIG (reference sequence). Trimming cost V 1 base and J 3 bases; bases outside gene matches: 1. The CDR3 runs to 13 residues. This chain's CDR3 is CAWSADRGYEQYF. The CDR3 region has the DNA TGTGCCTGGAGTGCGGACAGGGGCTACGAGCAGTACTTC.

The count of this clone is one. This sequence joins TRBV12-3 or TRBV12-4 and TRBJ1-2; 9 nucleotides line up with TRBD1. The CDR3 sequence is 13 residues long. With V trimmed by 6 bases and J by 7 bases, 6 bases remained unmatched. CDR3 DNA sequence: TGTGCCAGCAGAAGCGGGACAGGGTTTGGCTACACCTTC. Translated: CASRSGTGFGYTF.

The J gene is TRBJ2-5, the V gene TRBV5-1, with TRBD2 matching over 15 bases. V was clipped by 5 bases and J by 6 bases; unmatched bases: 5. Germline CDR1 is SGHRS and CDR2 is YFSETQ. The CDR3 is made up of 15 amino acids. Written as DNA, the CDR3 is TGCGCCAGCAGACCGGGACTAGCGGGGGGCCAGACCCAGTACTTC. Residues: CASRPGLAGGQTQYF.